The clone carrying this TCR beta chain was observed at least ten times. This sample was included in a study of T-cell reconstitution after alpha-beta-depleted transplantation in children. Trimming cost V 7 bases and J 8 bases; bases outside gene matches: 9. The CDR3 runs to 12 residues. Looked up from germline, CDR1 is SQVTM and CDR2 is ANQGSEA. The TCRbeta library incorporated unique molecular identifiers. Using its own MiXCR run on the PCR reads, TCRdb lists one record per CDR3 protein. The sample contains about 690,000 distinct CDR3 sequences, over 15% of which appear only once. This receptor was obtained from a human donor who donated a stem cell graft to a child with acute myeloid leukemia. The rearrangement links TRBV29-1 to TRBJ2-3; 7 bases fit TRBD1. This specimen consisted of PBMCs from the stem cell graft donor, obtained from the stem cell graft. CDR3 sequence reads: CSARGGQGTQYF. CDR3 in DNA: TGCAGCGCTCGAGGGGGCCAAGGTACGCAGTATTTT.